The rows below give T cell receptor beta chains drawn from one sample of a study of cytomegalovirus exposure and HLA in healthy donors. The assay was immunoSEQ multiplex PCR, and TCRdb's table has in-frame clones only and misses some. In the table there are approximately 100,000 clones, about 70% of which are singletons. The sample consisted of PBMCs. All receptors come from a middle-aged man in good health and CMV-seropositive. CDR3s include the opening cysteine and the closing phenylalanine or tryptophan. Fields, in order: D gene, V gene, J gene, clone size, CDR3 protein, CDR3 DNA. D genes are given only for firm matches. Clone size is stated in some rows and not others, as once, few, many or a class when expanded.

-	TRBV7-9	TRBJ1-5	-	CASSGAGLNQPQHF	TGTGCCAGCAGCGGGGCAGGGCTCAATCAGCCCCAGCATTTT
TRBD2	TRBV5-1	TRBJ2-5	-	CASSLGLAGGQETQYF	TGCGCCAGCAGCTTGGGACTAGCGGGGGGGCAGGAGACCCAGTACTTC
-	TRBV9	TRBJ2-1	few	CASNRGALGNEQFF	TGTGCCAGCAACCGGGGGGCCCTCGGGAATGAGCAGTTCTTC
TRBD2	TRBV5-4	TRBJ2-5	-	CASSLRGEGQETQYF	TGTGCCAGCAGCTTGCGGGGGGAGGGACAAGAGACCCAGTACTTC
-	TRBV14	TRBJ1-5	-	CASSQAGGPQHF	TGTGCCAGCAGCCAAGCTGGAGGGCCCCAGCATTTT
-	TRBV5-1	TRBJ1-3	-	CASSFGESSGNTIYF	TGCGCCAGCAGCTTCGGGGAGAGCTCTGGAAACACCATATATTTT
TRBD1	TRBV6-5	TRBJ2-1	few	CASSQGQGVIDEQFF	TGTGCCAGCAGTCAAGGACAGGGGGTTATCGATGAGCAGTTCTTC
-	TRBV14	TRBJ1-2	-	CASSQDNPGYRESYGYTF	TGTGCCAGCAGCCAAGATAATCCCGGATACAGGGAAAGCTATGGCTACACCTTC
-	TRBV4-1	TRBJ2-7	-	CASSQDRATYEQYF	TGCGCCAGCAGCCAAGACAGGGCAACCTACGAGCAGTACTTC
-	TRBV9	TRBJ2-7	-	CASSVGGSINEQYF	TGTGCCAGCAGCGTAGGAGGGAGTATAAACGAGCAGTACTTC
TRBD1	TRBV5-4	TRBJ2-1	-	CASSRGQDNEQFF	TGTGCCAGCAGCCGGGGACAGGACAATGAGCAGTTCTTC
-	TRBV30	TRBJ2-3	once	CAWSAGLSTDTQYF	TGTGCCTGGAGCGCCGGTCTTTCCACAGATACGCAGTATTTT
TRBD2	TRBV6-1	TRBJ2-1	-	CASRAGSGGDEQFF	TGTGCCAGCAGAGCCGGGTCGGGAGGGGATGAGCAGTTCTTC
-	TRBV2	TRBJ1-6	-	CASLKEYNSPLHF	TGTGCCAGCCTGAAGGAGTATAATTCACCCCTCCACTTT
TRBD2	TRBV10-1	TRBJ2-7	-	CASSVAGGPVYEQYF	TGCGCCAGCAGTGTAGCGGGGGGGCCTGTATACGAGCAGTACTTC
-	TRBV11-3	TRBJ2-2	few	CASSLGADPAGELFF	TGTGCCAGCAGCTTAGGGGCCGATCCCGCCGGGGAGCTGTTTTTT
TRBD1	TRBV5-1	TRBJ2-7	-	CASSWGTDNSEQYF	TGCGCCAGCTCCTGGGGGACAGACAACAGCGAGCAGTACTTC
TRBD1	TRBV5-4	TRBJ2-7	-	CASSVGTGSYEQYF	TGTGCCAGCAGCGTCGGGACAGGCTCCTACGAGCAGTACTTC
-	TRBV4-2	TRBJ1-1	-	CASSQLTQNTEAFF	TGTGCCAGCAGCCAACTAACTCAGAACACTGAAGCTTTCTTT
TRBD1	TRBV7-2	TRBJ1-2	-	CASSLDLWGTGKRDAGYTF	TGTGCCAGCAGCTTAGATTTGTGGGGGACAGGGAAAAGAGACGCTGGCTACACCTTC
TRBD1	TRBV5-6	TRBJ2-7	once	CASSFFSPGTGSEQYF	TGTGCCAGCAGCTTCTTCAGCCCCGGGACAGGGAGCGAGCAGTACTTC
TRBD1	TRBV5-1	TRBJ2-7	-	CASRQGASYEQYF	TGCGCCAGCAGACAGGGGGCATCCTACGAGCAGTACTTC
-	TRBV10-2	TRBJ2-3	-	CASSSGPTDTQYF	TGCGCCAGCAGTTCAGGCCCCACAGATACGCAGTATTTT
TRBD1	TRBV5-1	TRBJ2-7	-	CASSLARQGHSYEQYF	TGCGCCAGCAGCTTGGCACGACAGGGGCACTCCTACGAGCAGTACTTC
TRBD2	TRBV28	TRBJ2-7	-	CASSRTSGSYEQYF	TGTGCCAGCAGTCGGACTAGCGGCTCCTACGAGCAGTACTTC
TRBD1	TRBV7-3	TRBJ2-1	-	CASSLSGGQGYNEQFF	TGTGCCAGCAGCTTATCCGGCGGACAGGGGTACAATGAGCAGTTCTTC